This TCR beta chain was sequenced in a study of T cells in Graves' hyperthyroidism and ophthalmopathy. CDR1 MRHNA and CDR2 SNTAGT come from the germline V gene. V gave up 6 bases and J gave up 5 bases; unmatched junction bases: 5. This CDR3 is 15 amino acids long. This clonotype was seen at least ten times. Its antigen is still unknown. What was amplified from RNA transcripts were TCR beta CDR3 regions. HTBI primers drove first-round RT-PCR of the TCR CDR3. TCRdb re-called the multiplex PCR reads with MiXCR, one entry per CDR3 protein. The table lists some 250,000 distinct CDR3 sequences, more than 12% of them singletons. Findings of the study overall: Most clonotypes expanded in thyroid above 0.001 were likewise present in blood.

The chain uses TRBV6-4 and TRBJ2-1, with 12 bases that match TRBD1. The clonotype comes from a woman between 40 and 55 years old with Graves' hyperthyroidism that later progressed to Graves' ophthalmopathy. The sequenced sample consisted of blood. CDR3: CASSPGTGGNNEQFF. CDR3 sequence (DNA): TGTGCCAGCAGCCCCGGGACAGGGGGCAACAATGAGCAGTTCTTC.